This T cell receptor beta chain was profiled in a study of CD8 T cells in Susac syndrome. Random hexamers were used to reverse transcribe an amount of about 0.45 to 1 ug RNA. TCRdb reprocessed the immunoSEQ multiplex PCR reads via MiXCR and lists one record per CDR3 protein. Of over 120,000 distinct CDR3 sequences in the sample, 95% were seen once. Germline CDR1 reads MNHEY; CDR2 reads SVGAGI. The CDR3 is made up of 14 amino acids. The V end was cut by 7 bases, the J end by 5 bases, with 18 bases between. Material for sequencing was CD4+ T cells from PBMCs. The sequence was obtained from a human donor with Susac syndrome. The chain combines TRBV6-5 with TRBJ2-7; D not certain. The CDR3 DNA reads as TGTGCCAGCATGAGGAACAGCAATAGTCACGAGCAGTACTTC. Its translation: CASMRNSNSHEQYF.